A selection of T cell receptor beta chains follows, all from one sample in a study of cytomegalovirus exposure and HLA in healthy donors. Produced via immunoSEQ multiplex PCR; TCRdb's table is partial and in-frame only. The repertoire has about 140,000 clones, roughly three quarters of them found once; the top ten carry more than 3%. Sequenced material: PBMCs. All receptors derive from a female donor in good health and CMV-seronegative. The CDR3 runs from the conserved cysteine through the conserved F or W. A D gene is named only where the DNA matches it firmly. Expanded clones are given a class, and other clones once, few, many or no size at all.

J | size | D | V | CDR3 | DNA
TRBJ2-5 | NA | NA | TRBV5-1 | CASSSGGGGKEEQYF | TGCGCCAGCAGCTCCGGTGGGGGCGGAAAGGAGGAGCAGTACTTC
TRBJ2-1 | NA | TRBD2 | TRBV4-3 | CASSQGLAVSYNEQFF | TGCGCCAGCAGCCAAGGACTAGCGGTCTCCTACAATGAGCAGTTCTTC
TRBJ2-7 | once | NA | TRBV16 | CASSQSRPTYEQYF | TGTGCCAGCAGCCAATCCAGGCCCACCTACGAGCAGTACTTC
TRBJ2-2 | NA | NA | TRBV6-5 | CASTRTVDTGELFF | TGTGCCAGCACACGGACAGTAGACACCGGGGAGCTGTTTTTT
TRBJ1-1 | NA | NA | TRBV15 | CATSRDMRRLMNTEAFF | TGTGCCACCAGCAGAGATATGAGGAGGCTAATGAACACTGAAGCTTTCTTT
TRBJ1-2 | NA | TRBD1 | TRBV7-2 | CASSLRGQGYTF | TGTGCCAGCAGCTTAAGGGGGCAAGGCTACACCTTC
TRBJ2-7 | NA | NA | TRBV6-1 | CASSVQGREQYF | TGTGCCAGCAGTGTGCAGGGCCGCGAGCAGTACTTC
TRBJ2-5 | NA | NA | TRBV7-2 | CASSFSDHQETQYF | TGTGCCAGCAGCTTTTCAGATCACCAAGAGACCCAGTACTTC
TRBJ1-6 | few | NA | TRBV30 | CACQGPGNNSPLHF | TGTGCCTGCCAGGGGCCAGGGAATAATTCACCCCTCCACTTT
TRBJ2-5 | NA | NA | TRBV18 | CASSPTPPTSSVTQYF | TGTGCCAGCTCCCCTACGCCCCCGACTAGTAGTGTGACCCAGTACTTC
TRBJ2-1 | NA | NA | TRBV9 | CASSVHPDRTPYNEQFF | TGTGCCAGCAGCGTTCACCCAGACAGGACCCCTTACAATGAGCAGTTCTTC
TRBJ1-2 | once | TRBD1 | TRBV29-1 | CSVDTGDRGVYGYTF | TGCAGCGTTGACACCGGGGACAGGGGGGTCTATGGCTACACCTTC
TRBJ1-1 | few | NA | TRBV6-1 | CASRTPGGTEAFF | TGTGCCAGCAGGACCCCGGGAGGGACTGAAGCTTTCTTT
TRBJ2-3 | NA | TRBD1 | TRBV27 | CASWDRGVGTQYF | TGTGCCAGTTGGGACAGGGGGGTGGGTACGCAGTATTTT
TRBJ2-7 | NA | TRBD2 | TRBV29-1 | CSVSTSDIYEQYF | TGCAGCGTTTCGACTAGCGATATCTACGAGCAGTACTTC
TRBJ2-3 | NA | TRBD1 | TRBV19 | CASSDRGLTDTQYF | TGTGCCAGCAGTGACAGGGGGCTCACAGATACGCAGTATTTT
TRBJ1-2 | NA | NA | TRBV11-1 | CASSLGPGYGGYTF | TGTGCCAGCAGCTTGGGGCCGGGCTATGGTGGCTACACCTTC
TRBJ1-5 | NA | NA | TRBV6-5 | CASSYSGPLEPQHF | TGTGCCAGCAGTTACTCGGGGCCTCTAGAGCCCCAGCATTTT